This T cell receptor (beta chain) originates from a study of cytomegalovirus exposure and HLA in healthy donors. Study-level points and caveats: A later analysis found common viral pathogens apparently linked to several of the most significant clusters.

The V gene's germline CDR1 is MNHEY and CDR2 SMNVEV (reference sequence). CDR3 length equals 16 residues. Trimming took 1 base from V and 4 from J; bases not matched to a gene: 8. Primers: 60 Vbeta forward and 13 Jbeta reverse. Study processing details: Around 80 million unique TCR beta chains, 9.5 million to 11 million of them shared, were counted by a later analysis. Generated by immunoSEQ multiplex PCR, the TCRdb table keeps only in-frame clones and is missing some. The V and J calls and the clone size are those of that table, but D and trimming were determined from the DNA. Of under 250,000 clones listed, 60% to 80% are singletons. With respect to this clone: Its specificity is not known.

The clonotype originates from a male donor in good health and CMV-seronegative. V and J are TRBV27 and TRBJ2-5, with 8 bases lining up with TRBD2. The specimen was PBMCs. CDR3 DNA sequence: TGTGCCAGCAGTTTATTCAGCGGGAGAGGGGTAGAGACCCAGTACTTC. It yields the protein CASSLFSGRGVETQYF.